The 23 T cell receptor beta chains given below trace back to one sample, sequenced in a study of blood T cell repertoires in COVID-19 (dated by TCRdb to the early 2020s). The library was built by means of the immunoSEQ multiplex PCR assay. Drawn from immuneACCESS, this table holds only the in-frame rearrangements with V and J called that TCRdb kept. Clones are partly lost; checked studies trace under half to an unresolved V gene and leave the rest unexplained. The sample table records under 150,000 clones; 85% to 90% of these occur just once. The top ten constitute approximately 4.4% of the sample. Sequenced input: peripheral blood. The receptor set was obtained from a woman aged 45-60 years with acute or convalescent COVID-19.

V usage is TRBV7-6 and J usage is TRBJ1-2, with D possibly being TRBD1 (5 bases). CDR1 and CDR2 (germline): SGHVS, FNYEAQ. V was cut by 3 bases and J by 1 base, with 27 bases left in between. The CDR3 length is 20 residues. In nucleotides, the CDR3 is TGTGCCAGCAGCTTTTCCCGCGGTCGGGGGAACAGGTGGGGTAACTATGGCTACACCTTC. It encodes CASSFSRGRGNRWGNYGYTF.

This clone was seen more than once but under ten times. CDR3 nucleotides: TGCGCCAGCAGCCAAGATCCGGGACAGCTGAACACTGAAGCTTTCTTT. This gives the protein CASSQDPGQLNTEAFF. The V and J genes are TRBV4-1 and TRBJ1-1, with 7 bases matching TRBD1. CDR3 length: 16 residues. Germline CDR1 and CDR2: MGHRA and YSYEKL. Trimming at V came to 0 bases and at J to 0 bases, leaving 4 bases not matched to a gene.

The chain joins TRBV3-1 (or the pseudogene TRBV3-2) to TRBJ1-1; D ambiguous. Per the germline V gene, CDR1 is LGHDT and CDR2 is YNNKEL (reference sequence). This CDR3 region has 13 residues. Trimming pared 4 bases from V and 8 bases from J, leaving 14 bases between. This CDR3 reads CASSRLGDSEAFF. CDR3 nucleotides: TGTGCCAGCAGCCGCCTAGGAGACTCCGAAGCTTTCTTT.

CDR3 amino acids: CSVPGRGNTIYF. The CDR3 region has the DNA TGCAGCGTTCCAGGTCGGGGAAACACCATATATTTT. V and J are TRBV29-1 and TRBJ1-3; D is undetermined. V lost 5 bases and J lost 4, with 9 bases in between. The CDR3 extends over 12 amino acids. The germline V gene has CDR1 SQVTM and CDR2 ANQGSEA.

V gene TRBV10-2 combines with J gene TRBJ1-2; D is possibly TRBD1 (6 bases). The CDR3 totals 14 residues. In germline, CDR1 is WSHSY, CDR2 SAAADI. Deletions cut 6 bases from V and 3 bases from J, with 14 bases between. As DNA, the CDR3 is TGCGCCAGCAGAGGGGGAGCTCTTGACTATGGCTACACCTTC. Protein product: CASRGGALDYGYTF.

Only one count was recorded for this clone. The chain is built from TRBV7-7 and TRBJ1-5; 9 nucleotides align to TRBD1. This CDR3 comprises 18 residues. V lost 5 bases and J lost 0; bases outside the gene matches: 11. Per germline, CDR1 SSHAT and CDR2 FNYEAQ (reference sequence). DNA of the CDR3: TGTGCCAGCAGCCTGTCCCGGGACAGGGACTATAGCAATCAGCCCCAGCATTTT. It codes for CASSLSRDRDYSNQPQHF.

For the CDR3, the DNA is TGTGCCAGCTCTCAGCAGGGGGGTAGCAATCAGCCCCAGCATTTT. Its translation is CASSQQGGSNQPQHF. The rearrangement joins TRBV18 to TRBJ1-5; 7 nucleotides align to TRBD1. The CDR3 length is 15 residues. Germline V gives CDR1 KGHSH, CDR2 LQKENI. Trimming took 6 bases from V and 0 from J; bases not matched to a gene: 5.

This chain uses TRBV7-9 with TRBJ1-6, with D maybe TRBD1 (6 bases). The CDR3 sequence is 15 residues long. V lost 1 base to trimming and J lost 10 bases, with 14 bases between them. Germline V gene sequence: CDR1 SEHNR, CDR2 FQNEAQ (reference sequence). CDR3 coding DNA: TGTGCCAGCAGCTTAGGGGCAGGGGACTACTCACCCCTCCACTTT. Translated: CASSLGAGDYSPLHF.

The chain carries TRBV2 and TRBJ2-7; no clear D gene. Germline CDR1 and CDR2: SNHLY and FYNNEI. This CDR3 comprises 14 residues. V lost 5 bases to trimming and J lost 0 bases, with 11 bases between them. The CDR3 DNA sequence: TGTGCCAGCAGTCGGCAGTACAGCTCCTACGAGCAGTACTTC. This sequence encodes CASSRQYSSYEQYF.

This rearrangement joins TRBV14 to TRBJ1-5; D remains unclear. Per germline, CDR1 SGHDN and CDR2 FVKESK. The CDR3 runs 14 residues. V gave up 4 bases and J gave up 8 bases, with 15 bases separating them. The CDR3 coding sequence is TGTGCCAGCAGCCCCAACGTCGCGTTGGAGCCCCAGCATTTT. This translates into CASSPNVALEPQHF.

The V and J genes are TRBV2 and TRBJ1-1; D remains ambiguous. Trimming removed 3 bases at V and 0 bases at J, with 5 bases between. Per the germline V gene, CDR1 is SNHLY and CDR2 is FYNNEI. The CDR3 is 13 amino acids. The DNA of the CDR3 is TGTGCCAGCAGTGAGAGGCTGAACACTGAAGCTTTCTTT. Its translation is CASSERLNTEAFF.

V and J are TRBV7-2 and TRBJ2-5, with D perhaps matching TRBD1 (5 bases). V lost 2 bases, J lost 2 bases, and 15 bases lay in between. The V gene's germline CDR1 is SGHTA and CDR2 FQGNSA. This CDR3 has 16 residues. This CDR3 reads CASSLTDRARQETQYF. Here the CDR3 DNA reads TGTGCCAGCAGCTTAACCGACAGAGCCCGACAAGAGACCCAGTACTTC.

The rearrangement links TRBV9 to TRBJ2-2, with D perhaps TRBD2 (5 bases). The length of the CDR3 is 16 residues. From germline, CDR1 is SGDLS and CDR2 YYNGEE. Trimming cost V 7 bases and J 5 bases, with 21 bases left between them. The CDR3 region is CASLGGGRPSTGELFF. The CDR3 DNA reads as TGTGCCAGCCTGGGCGGAGGACGACCCTCTACCGGGGAGCTGTTTTTT.

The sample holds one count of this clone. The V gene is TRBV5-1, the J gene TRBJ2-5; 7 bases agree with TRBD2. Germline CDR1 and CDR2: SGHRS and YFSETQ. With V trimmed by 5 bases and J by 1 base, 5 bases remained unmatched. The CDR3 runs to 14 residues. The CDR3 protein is CASSLWGGQETQYF. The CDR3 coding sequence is TGCGCCAGCAGTCTTTGGGGGGGCCAAGAGACCCAGTACTTC.

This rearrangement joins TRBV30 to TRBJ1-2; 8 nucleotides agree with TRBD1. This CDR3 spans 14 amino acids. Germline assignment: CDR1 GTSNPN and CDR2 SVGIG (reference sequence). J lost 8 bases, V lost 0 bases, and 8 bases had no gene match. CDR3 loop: CAWSVIVPGGGYTF. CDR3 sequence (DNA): TGTGCCTGGAGTGTAATAGTGCCAGGGGGCGGCTACACCTTC.

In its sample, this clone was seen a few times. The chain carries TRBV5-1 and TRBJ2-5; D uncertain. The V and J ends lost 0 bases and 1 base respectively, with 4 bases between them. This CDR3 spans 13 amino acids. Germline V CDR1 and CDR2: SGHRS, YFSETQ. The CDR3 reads CASSLEPQETQYF. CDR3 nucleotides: TGCGCCAGCAGCTTGGAGCCCCAAGAGACCCAGTACTTC.

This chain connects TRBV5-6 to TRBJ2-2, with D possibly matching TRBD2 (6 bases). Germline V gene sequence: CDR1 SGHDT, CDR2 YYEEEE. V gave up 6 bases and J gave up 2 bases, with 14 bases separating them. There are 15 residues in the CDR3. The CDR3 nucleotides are TGTGCCAGCACCATTGGGACTTATAACACCGGGGAGCTGTTTTTT. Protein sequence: CASTIGTYNTGELFF.

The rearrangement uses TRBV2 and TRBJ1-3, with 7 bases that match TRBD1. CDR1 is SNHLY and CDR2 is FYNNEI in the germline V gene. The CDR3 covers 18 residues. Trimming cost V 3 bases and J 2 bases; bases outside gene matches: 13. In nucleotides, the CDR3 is TGTGCCAGCAGTGAGGGGGCGACAGGGCCTTTTACTGGAAACACCATATATTTT. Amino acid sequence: CASSEGATGPFTGNTIYF.

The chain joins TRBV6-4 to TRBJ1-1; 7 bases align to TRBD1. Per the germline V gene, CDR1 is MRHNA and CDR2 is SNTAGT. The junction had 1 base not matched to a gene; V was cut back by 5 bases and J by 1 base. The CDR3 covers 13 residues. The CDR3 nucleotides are TGTGCCAGCAGTACAGGGGCGAACACTGAAGCTTTCTTT. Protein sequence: CASSTGANTEAFF.

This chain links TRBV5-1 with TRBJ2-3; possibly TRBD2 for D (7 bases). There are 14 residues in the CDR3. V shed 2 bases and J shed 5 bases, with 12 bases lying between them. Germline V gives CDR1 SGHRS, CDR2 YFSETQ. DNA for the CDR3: TGCGCCAGCAGCTTCACAGGGAGGGAAGATACGCAGTATTTT. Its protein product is CASSFTGREDTQYF. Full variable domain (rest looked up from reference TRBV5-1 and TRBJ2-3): KAGVTQTPRYLIKTRGQQVTLSCSPISGHRSVSWYQQTPGQGLQFLFEYFSETQRNKGNFPGRFSGRQFSNSRSEMNVSTLELGDSALYLCASSFTGREDTQYFGPGTRLTVL.

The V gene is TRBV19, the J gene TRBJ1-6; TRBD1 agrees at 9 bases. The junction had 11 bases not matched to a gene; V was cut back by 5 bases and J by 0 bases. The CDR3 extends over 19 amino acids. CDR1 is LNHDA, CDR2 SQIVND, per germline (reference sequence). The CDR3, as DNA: TGTGCCAGTAGTGTATGGACCGGGACAGGGAGCTCCTATAATTCACCCCTCCACTTT. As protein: CASSVWTGTGSSYNSPLHF.

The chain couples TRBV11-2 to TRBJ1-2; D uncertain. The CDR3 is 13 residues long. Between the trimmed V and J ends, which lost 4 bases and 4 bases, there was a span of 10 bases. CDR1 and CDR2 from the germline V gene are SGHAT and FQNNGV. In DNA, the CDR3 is TGTGCCAGCAGCTCCGGGGTGGGCTATGGCTACACCTTC. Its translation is CASSSGVGYGYTF.

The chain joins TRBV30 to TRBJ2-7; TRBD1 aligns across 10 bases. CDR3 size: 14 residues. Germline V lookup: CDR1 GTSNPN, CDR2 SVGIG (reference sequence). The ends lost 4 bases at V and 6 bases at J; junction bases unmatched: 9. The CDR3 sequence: CAWNPGQGSREQYF. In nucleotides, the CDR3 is TGTGCCTGGAACCCGGGACAGGGGTCTCGCGAGCAGTACTTC.